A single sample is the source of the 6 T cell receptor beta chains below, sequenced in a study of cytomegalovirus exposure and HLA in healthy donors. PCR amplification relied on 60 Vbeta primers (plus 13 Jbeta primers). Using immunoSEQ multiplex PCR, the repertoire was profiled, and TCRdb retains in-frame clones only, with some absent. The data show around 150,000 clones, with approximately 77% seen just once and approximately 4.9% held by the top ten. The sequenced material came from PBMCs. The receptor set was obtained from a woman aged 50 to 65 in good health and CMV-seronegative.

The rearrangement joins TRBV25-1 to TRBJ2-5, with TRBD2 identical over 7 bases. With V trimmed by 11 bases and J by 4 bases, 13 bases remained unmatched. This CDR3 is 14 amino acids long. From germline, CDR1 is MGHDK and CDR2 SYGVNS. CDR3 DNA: TGTGCCTGCGAGAGTGAATGGGGGGGAGAGACCCAGTACTTC. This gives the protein CACESEWGGETQYF. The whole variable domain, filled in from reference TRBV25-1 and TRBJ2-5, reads EADIYQTPRYLVIGTGKKITLECSQTMGHDKMYWYQQDPGMELHLIHYSYGVNSTEKGDLSSESTVSRIRTEHFPLTLESARPSHTSQYLCACESEWGGETQYFGPGTRLLVL.

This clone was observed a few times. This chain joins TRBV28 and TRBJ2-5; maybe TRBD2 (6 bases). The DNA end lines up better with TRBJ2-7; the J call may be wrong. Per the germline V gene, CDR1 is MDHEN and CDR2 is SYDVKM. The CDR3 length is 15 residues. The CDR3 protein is CASSPPEGQPYEQYF. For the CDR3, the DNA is TGTGCCAGCAGTCCACCGGAGGGGCAACCCTACGAGCAGTACTTC.

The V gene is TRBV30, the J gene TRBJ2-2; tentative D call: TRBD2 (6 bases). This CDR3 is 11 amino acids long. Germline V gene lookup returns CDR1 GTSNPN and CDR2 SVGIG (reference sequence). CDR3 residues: CALGRGGELFF. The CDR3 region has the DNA TGTGCTTTGGGGCGGGGCGGGGAGCTGTTTTTT.

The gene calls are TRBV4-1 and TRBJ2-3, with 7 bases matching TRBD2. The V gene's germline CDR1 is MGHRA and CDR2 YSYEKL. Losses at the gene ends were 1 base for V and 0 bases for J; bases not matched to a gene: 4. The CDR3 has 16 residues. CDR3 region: CASSQVGRGSTDTQYF. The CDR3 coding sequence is TGCGCCAGCAGCCAAGTTGGGCGGGGGAGCACAGATACGCAGTATTTT.

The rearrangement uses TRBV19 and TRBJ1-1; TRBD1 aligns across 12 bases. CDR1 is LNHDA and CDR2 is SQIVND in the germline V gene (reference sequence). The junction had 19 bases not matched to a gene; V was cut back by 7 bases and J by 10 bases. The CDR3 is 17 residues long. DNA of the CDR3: TGTGCCAGTAAACCATCCGGGACAGGGGGCGGTTTAACCGGAGCTTTCTTT. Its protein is CASKPSGTGGGLTGAFF.

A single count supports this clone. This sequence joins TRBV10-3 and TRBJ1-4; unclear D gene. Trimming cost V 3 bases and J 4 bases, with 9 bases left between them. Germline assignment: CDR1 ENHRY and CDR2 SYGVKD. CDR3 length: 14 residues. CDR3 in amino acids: CAISDWPGNEKLFF. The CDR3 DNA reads TGTGCCATCAGTGATTGGCCGGGTAATGAAAAACTGTTTTTT.